Following are 30 T cell receptor beta chains from one sample sequenced in a study of cytomegalovirus exposure and HLA in healthy donors (dated by TCRdb to about 2017). Libraries were prepared through the immunoSEQ multiplex PCR assay. The multiplex PCR relied on a mix of 60 forward primers for TCR Vbeta segments and 13 reverse primers for TCR Jbeta segments. TCRdb holds this immuneACCESS table with in-frame rearrangements only. Some clones are missing; in checked studies, unresolved V genes explain under half, and the rest has no known cause. The sample data list 95,000 to 150,000 clones, and roughly three fifths of these were observed just once. The ten largest clones capture 1.5% to 1.7% of the sample. Sequencing used PBMCs. These TCRs come from a man between 18 and 29 years old in good health and CMV-seronegative.

CDR3: CASSSRGAGDNSPLHF. For the CDR3, the DNA is TGTGCCAGCAGCTCAAGGGGCGCAGGGGATAATTCACCCCTCCACTTT. V gene TRBV5-4 combines with J gene TRBJ1-6; maybe TRBD1 (6 bases). The CDR3 has 16 residues. The germline V and J ends were trimmed by 3 bases and 5 bases, with 15 bases remaining between them. Looked up from germline, CDR1 is SGHNT and CDR2 is YYREEE (reference sequence). Looking up the rest from reference TRBV5-4 and TRBJ1-6 gives the full variable domain: ETGVTQSPTHLIKTRGQQVTLRCSSQSGHNTVSWYQQALGQGPQFIFQYYREEENGRGNFPPRFSGLQFPNYSSELNVNALELDDSALYLCASSSRGAGDNSPLHFGNGTRLTVT.

A single count supports this clone. This chain connects TRBV28 to TRBJ2-1; 8 nucleotides agree with TRBD2. Germline assignment: CDR1 MDHEN and CDR2 SYDVKM. The V and J ends lost 2 bases and 8 bases, in that order; junction bases with no gene match: 5. The CDR3 is made up of 14 amino acids. The CDR3 DNA sequence: TGTGCCAGCAGTTTAGTCGGGAGGGCCGATGAGCAGTTCTTC. It translates to CASSLVGRADEQFF.

The V gene is TRBV7-8, the J gene TRBJ2-1; D may be TRBD2 (5 bases). The germline V gene has CDR1 SGHVS and CDR2 FQNEAQ. Trimming cost V 5 bases and J 3 bases, with 5 bases left between them. The CDR3 loop spans 12 amino acids. The CDR3 DNA follows: TGTGCCAGCAGCGCGGGCTACAATGAGCAGTTCTTC. Encoded protein: CASSAGYNEQFF.

V usage is TRBV29-1 and J usage is TRBJ1-3; weak D call: TRBD1 (6 bases). With 5 bases removed from V and 3 bases from J, the gap between germline ends came to 11 bases. Germline CDR1 and CDR2: SQVTM and ANQGSEA. The CDR3 is 13 amino acids. CDR3 coding DNA: TGCAGCGTTCATCCAGGGGATGGAAACACCATATATTTT. Protein product: CSVHPGDGNTIYF.

The gene calls are TRBV4-2 and TRBJ2-1; 8 bases are a match to TRBD2. This CDR3 spans 15 amino acids. V was pared by 4 bases and J by 1 base, with 3 bases of the junction left unmatched. Germline-derived CDR1 and CDR2 are LGHNA and YNFKEQ. CDR3 DNA: TGTGCCAGCAGCCCTAGCGGGCGATCCTACAATGAGCAGTTCTTC. Translation: CASSPSGRSYNEQFF.

This clone was seen only a few times. CDR3: CASSPYSYEQYF. The CDR3 coding sequence is TGTGCCAGCTCACCCTACTCCTACGAGCAGTACTTC. The chain combines TRBV18 with TRBJ2-7; no clear D gene. Trimming stripped 3 bases from V and 0 bases from J, with 3 bases between. In germline, CDR1 is KGHSH, CDR2 LQKENI. The CDR3 covers 12 residues.

This rearrangement joins TRBV7-2 to TRBJ2-3; a possible D gene is TRBD1 (5 bases). The germline gives CDR1 SGHTA, CDR2 FQGNSA. Trimming took 4 bases from V and 2 from J, leaving 10 bases between them. The length of the CDR3 is 14 residues. Here the CDR3 reads CASSSQGFTDTQYF. In DNA, the CDR3 is TGTGCCAGCAGCTCTCAGGGATTCACAGATACGCAGTATTTT.

This rearrangement joins TRBV30 to TRBJ2-1, with TRBD2 matching 7 bases. Per the germline V gene, CDR1 is GTSNPN and CDR2 is SVGIG (reference sequence). J gave up 6 bases and V 0 bases, and 8 bases lay outside the gene matches. This CDR3 is 15 amino acids long. CDR3 sequence: CAWSVGLVRINEQFF. The DNA for the CDR3 is TGTGCCTGGAGTGTAGGACTAGTTCGGATCAATGAGCAGTTCTTC.

In its sample, this clone was seen a few times. The chain links TRBV29-1 to TRBJ2-5, with TRBD1 as a possible D gene (6 bases). CDR3 size: 10 residues. The germline V gene has CDR1 SQVTM and CDR2 ANQGSEA. The CDR3, as DNA: TGCATGGCAAGGGGGGAGACCCAGTACTTC. It codes for CMARGETQYF.

A few counts support this clone. J is TRBJ2-1 and V is TRBV18; D might be TRBD2 (6 bases). Trimming shortened V by 6 bases and J by 8 bases, and 17 bases separated the two germline ends. Germline V gene data show CDR1 as KGHSH and CDR2 as LQKENI. CDR3 length: 14 amino acids. The CDR3 DNA sequence: TGTGCCAGCTCCCCCCCGGGGGTAACCGATGAGCAGTTCTTC. This gives the protein CASSPPGVTDEQFF.

The J gene is TRBJ2-1, the V gene TRBV7-2, with D perhaps TRBD1 (6 bases). The length of the CDR3 is 13 residues. Trimming removed 5 bases at V and 5 bases at J, with 10 bases between. Germline V gene lookup returns CDR1 SGHTA and CDR2 FQGNSA. This chain's CDR3 is CASSGQFHNEQFF. In DNA, the CDR3 is TGTGCCAGCAGCGGACAGTTTCACAATGAGCAGTTCTTC.

The chain is built from TRBV7-9 and TRBJ1-2, with 12 bases lining up with TRBD1. Germline trimming cut 5 bases from V and 5 bases from J; bases unmatched to any gene: 6. Germline CDR1 and CDR2: SEHNR and FQNEAQ (reference sequence). CDR3 size: 15 residues. CDR3 protein: CASSPEGQGAYGYTF. DNA of the CDR3: TGTGCCAGCAGCCCCGAGGGACAGGGGGCGTATGGCTACACCTTC.

This clone occurred once. The CDR3 DNA is TGTGCCTCAGGGGCAGGCTCGGGTGAAAAACTGTTTTTT. This codes for CASGAGSGEKLFF. The chain combines TRBV10-3 with TRBJ1-4; D may be TRBD1 (6 bases). The CDR3 loop spans 13 amino acids. Germline V lookup: CDR1 ENHRY, CDR2 SYGVKD. V gave up 11 bases and J gave up 7 bases, with 17 bases separating them.

This chain uses TRBV12-5 with TRBJ2-6; D is perhaps TRBD1 (6 bases). The CDR3 is 16 residues long. CDR1 LGHNT and CDR2 FRNRAP come from the germline V gene. Trimming cost V 3 bases and J 2 bases, with 11 bases left between them. CDR3 sequence (DNA): TGTGCTAGTGGTTTCCTCAGGGGAGCTGGGGCCAACGTCCTGACTTTC. The encoded protein is CASGFLRGAGANVLTF.

The rearrangement uses TRBV7-9 and TRBJ1-2; weak D call: TRBD1 (6 bases). The CDR3 runs to 13 residues. CDR1 is SEHNR and CDR2 is FQNEAQ in the germline V gene (reference sequence). The V gene lost 2 bases and the J gene lost 4 bases, with 8 bases spanning the gap. CDR3 sequence (DNA): TGTGCCAGCAGCTTAAGGGGGAGCTATGGCTACACCTTC. This translates into CASSLRGSYGYTF.

J is TRBJ2-3 and V is TRBV5-4; D is unclear. Trimming shortened V by 2 bases and J by 6 bases, and 10 bases separated the two germline ends. Germline lookup yields CDR1 SGHNT and CDR2 YYREEE (reference sequence). The CDR3 sequence is 13 residues long. CDR3 loop: CASSLPVLDTQYF. CDR3 bases: TGTGCCAGCAGCTTACCCGTACTCGATACGCAGTATTTT.

The chain links TRBV7-8 to TRBJ2-7; 12 bases agree with TRBD2. CDR3 length: 15 residues. Germline assignment: CDR1 SGHVS and CDR2 FQNEAQ. The junction had 0 bases not matched to a gene; V was cut back by 1 base and J by 2 bases. The CDR3 nucleotides are TGTGCCAGCAGCTTAGGGACTAGCGGGACCTACGAGCAGTACTTC. Translating it yields CASSLGTSGTYEQYF.

The chain uses TRBV7-9 and TRBJ1-1; D perhaps matches TRBD1 (6 bases). Germline values: CDR1 SEHNR, CDR2 FQNEAQ (reference sequence). Trimming removed 5 bases at V and 4 bases at J, with 14 bases between. There are 14 residues in the CDR3. CDR3 bases: TGTGCCAGCAGCCAAATCAGGGGTAGCACTGAAGCTTTCTTT. This codes for CASSQIRGSTEAFF.

The J gene is TRBJ1-6, the V gene TRBV19, with a tentative D call TRBD1 (6 bases). Germline V CDR1 and CDR2: LNHDA, SQIVND (reference sequence). The V end was cut by 6 bases, the J end by 9 bases, with 12 bases between. The length of the CDR3 is 13 residues. The CDR3 is CASRTDRISPLHF. The CDR3 DNA sequence: TGTGCCAGTAGGACGGACAGAATTTCACCCCTCCACTTT.

The V call is TRBV6-1, the J call TRBJ1-1; a weak D match, TRBD1 (6 bases). Germline lookup yields CDR1 MNHNS and CDR2 SASEGT. The CDR3 loop spans 13 amino acids. Trimming left V 8 bases short and J 4 bases short, with 14 bases between. CDR3 residues: CASDLKGGTEAFF. DNA of the CDR3: TGTGCCAGCGACCTAAAAGGGGGCACTGAAGCTTTCTTT.

This rearrangement joins TRBV30 to TRBJ1-2; D is unresolved. The CDR3 covers 13 residues. Germline V gene data show CDR1 as GTSNPN and CDR2 as SVGIG (reference sequence). Trimming pared 3 bases from V and 3 bases from J, leaving 11 bases between. CDR3 sequence (DNA): TGTGCCTGGAGGGACGGGGTTGACTATGGCTACACCTTC. It yields the protein CAWRDGVDYGYTF. Full variable domain (remainder filled in from reference TRBV30 and TRBJ1-2): SQTIHQWPATLVQPVGSPLSLECTVEGTSNPNLYWYRQAAGRGLQLLFYSVGIGQISSEVPQNLSASRPQDRQFILSSKKLLLSDSGFYLCAWRDGVDYGYTFGSGTRLTVV.

This clone appeared once. The CDR3 loop reads CATSWAGRGEGYTF. CDR3 sequence (DNA): TGTGCCACTTCCTGGGCCGGCAGGGGCGAAGGCTACACCTTC. The chain uses TRBV28 and TRBJ1-2; maybe TRBD1 (6 bases). CDR3 size: 14 residues. V shed 10 bases and J shed 8 bases, with 23 bases lying between them. CDR1 is MDHEN and CDR2 is SYDVKM in the germline V gene.

Concerning this clone: A read error may account for a junction end that differs from germline. CDR3 in amino acids: CTSTRQGTNTEAFF. The DNA for the CDR3 is TGTACCAGCACCAGACAGGGTACTAACACTGAAGCTTTCTTT. The rearrangement joins TRBV28 to TRBJ1-1, with TRBD1 matching 7 bases. The CDR3 has 14 amino acids. Germline loops: CDR1 MDHEN, CDR2 SYDVKM.

The rearrangement joins TRBV10-3 to TRBJ2-6, with 11 bases lining up with TRBD1. Germline V gene data show CDR1 as ENHRY and CDR2 as SYGVKD. This CDR3 is 19 amino acids long. Losses at the gene ends were 6 bases for V and 0 bases for J; bases not matched to a gene: 10. For the CDR3, the DNA is TGTGCCATCAGACTCCCTCCGGGACAGGGGGTCTCTGGGGCCAACGTCCTGACTTTC. Translating it yields CAIRLPPGQGVSGANVLTF.

The rearrangement links TRBV5-4 to TRBJ2-1, with 8 bases matching TRBD1. CDR1 and CDR2 from the germline V gene are SGHNT and YYREEE (reference sequence). The CDR3 totals 18 residues. With V trimmed by 3 bases and J by 2 bases, 13 bases remained unmatched. The CDR3 here is CASSSRTGKMGPYNEQFF. CDR3 nucleotides: TGTGCCAGCAGCTCCAGGACAGGGAAAATGGGACCCTACAATGAGCAGTTCTTC.

The CDR3 region has the DNA TGTGCCAGCAGGGGCGGGGTCGGGCAGCCCCAGCATTTT. This codes for CASRGGVGQPQHF. The chain carries TRBV25-1 and TRBJ1-5; D is ambiguous. Germline values: CDR1 MGHDK, CDR2 SYGVNS. The CDR3 has 13 residues. The V end lost 6 bases, the J end lost 7 bases, and 13 bases lay between the germline ends.

The chain links TRBV30 to TRBJ2-3, with TRBD2 identical over 11 bases. The CDR3 is 14 residues long. The junction had 8 bases not matched to a gene; V was cut back by 8 bases and J by 4 bases. The germline CDR1 and CDR2 sequences are GTSNPN and SVGIG (reference sequence). The CDR3 bases are TGTGCCGGACAGACTAGCGGGATCCCAGATACGCAGTATTTT. Its translation: CAGQTSGIPDTQYF. The whole variable domain, filled in from reference TRBV30 and TRBJ2-3, reads SQTIHQWPATLVQPVGSPLSLECTVEGTSNPNLYWYRQAAGRGLQLLFYSVGIGQISSEVPQNLSASRPQDRQFILSSKKLLLSDSGFYLCAGQTSGIPDTQYFGPGTRLTVL.

The chain is built from TRBV9 and TRBJ2-4, with D possibly being TRBD1 (6 bases). Germline lookup yields CDR1 SGDLS and CDR2 YYNGEE. There are 18 residues in the CDR3. The V end lost 4 bases, the J end lost 0 bases, and 20 bases lay between the germline ends. This chain's CDR3 is CASSPEGSGGLAKNIQYF. The CDR3 nucleotides read TGTGCCAGCAGCCCAGAGGGCTCTGGGGGCCTAGCCAAAAACATTCAGTACTTC.

The chain employs TRBV7-9 and TRBJ2-7; the D gene is possibly TRBD1 (6 bases). This CDR3 is 15 amino acids long. Germline CDR1 reads SEHNR; CDR2 reads FQNEAQ (reference sequence). V shed 1 base and J shed 2 bases, with 12 bases lying between them. The DNA of the CDR3 is TGTGCCAGCAGCTTAGACTGGACAGCGACCTACGAGCAGTACTTC. This translates into CASSLDWTATYEQYF.

This clone was seen only a few times. V and J are TRBV5-6 and TRBJ2-5; D ambiguous. V was shortened by 0 bases and J by 4 bases, with 7 bases between the two germline ends. Germline CDR1 SGHDT, CDR2 YYEEEE. CDR3 length: 13 residues. CDR3 sequence: CASSLAFGETQYF. In nucleotides, the CDR3 is TGTGCCAGCAGCTTGGCCTTCGGAGAGACCCAGTACTTC.